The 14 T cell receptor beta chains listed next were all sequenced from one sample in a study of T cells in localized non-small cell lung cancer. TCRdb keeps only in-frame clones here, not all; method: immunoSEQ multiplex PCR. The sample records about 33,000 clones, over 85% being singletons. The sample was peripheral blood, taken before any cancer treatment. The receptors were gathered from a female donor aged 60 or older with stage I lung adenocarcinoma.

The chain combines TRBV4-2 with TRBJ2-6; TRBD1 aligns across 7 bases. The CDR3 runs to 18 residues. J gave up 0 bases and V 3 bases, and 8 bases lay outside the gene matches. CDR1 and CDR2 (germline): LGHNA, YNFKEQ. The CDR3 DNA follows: TGTGCCAGCAGCCAGTGGACAGGTCGTGGCTCTGGGGCCAACGTCCTGACTTTC. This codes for CASSQWTGRGSGANVLTF.

CDR3 loop: CASSYPDTYEQYF. The CDR3 DNA follows: TGTGCCAGCAGTTACCCCGACACTTACGAGCAGTACTTC. The genes are TRBV6-5 and TRBJ2-7; unclear D gene. Germline V gives CDR1 MNHEY, CDR2 SVGAGI. There are 13 residues in the CDR3. Trimming left V 2 bases short and J 4 bases short, with 9 bases between.

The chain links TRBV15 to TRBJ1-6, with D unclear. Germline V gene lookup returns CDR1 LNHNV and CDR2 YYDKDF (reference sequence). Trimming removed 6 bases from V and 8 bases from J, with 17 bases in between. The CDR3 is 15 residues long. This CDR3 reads CATSLRFGSDSPLHF. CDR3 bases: TGTGCCACCAGTCTCCGTTTCGGGAGTGATTCACCCCTCCACTTT.

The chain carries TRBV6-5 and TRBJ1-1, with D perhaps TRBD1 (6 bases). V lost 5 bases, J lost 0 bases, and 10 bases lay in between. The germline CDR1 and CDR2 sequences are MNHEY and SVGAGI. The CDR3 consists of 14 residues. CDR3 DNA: TGTGCCAGCAGTCGATACAGGGTGAACACTGAAGCTTTCTTT. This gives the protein CASSRYRVNTEAFF.

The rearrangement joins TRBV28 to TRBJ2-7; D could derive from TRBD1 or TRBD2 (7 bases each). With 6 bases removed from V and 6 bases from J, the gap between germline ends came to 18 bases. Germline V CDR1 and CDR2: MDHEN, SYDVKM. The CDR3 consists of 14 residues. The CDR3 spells CASSPSQGGVEQYV. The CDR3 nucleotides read TGTGCCAGCAGCCCCTCCCAGGGGGGGGTCGAGCAGTACGTC.

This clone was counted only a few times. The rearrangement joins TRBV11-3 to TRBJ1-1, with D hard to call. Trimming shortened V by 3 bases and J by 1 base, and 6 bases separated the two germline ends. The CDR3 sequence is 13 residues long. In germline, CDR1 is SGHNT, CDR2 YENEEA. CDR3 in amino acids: CASSFMTNTEAFF. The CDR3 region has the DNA TGTGCCAGCAGCTTCATGACGAACACTGAAGCTTTCTTT.

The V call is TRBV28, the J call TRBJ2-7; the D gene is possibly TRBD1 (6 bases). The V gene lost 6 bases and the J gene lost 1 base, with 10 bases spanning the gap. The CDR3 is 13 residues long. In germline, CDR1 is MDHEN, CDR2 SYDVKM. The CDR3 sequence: CASREGGSYEQYV. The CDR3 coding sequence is TGTGCCAGCAGGGAAGGGGGTTCCTACGAGCAGTACGTC.

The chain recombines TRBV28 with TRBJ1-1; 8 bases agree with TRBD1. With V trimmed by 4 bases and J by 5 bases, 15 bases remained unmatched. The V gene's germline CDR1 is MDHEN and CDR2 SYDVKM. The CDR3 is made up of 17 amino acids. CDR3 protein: CASSSRTGTVLGTEAFF. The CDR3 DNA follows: TGTGCCAGCAGTTCTCGGACAGGGACTGTTCTGGGGACTGAAGCTTTCTTT.

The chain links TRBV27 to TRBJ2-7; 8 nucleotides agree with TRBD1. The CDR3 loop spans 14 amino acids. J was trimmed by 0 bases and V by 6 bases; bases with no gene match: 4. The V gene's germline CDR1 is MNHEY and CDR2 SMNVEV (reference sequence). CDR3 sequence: CASSQGANSYEQYF. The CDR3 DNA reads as TGTGCCAGCAGCCAGGGGGCGAACTCCTACGAGCAGTACTTC.

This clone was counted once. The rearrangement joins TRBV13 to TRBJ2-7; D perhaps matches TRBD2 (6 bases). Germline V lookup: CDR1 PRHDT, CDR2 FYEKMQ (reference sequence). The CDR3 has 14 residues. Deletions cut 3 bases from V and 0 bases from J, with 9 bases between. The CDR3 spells CASSLWGDSYEQYF. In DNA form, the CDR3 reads TGTGCCAGCAGCTTGTGGGGGGACTCCTACGAGCAGTACTTC.

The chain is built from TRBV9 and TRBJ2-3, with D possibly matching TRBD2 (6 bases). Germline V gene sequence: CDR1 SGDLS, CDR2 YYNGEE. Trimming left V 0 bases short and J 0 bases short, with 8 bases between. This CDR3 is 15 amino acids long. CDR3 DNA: TGTGCCAGCAGCGTAGCTGGGACTAGCACAGATACGCAGTATTTT. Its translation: CASSVAGTSTDTQYF.

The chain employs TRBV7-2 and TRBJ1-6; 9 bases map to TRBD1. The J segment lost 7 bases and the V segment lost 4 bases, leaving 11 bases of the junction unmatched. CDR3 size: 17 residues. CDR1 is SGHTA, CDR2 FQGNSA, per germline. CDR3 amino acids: CASSWGTGRGGNSPLHF. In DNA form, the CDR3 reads TGTGCCAGCAGCTGGGGGACAGGGAGGGGCGGGAATTCACCCCTCCACTTT.

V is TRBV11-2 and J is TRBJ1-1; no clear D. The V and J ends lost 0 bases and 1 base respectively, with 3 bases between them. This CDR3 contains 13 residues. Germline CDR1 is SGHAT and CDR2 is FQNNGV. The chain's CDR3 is CASSLDRNTEAFF. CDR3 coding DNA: TGTGCCAGCAGCTTAGACAGGAACACTGAAGCTTTCTTT.

The CDR3 region is CSVDFSDNYGYTF. The CDR3 region has the DNA TGCAGCGTTGATTTCTCAGATAACTATGGCTACACCTTC. The V and J genes are TRBV29-1 and TRBJ1-2; no firm D call. Trimming took off 3 bases at V and 1 base at J, with 9 bases between the two ends. The CDR3 spans 13 residues. The V gene's germline CDR1 is SQVTM and CDR2 ANQGSEA. The complete variable domain, with remaining parts taken from reference TRBV29-1 and TRBJ1-2, reads SAVISQKPSRDICQRGTSLTIQCQVDSQVTMMFWYRQQPGQSLTLIATANQGSEATYESGFVIDKFPISRPNLTFSTLTVSNMSPEDSSIYLCSVDFSDNYGYTFGSGTRLTVV.